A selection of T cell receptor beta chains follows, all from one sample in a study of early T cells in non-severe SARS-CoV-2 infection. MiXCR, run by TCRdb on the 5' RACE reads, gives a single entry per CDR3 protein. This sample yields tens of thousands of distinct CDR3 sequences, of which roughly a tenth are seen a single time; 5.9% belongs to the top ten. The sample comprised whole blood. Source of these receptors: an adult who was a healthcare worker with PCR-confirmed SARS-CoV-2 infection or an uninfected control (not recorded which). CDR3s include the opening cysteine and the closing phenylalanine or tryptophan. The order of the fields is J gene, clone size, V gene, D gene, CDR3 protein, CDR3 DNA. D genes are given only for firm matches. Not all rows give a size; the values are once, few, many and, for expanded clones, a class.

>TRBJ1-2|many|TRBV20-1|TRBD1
CSAYSGQGPGYTF
TGCAGTGCTTACTCGGGACAGGGTCCTGGCTACACCTTC
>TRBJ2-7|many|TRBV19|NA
CASSFLEEQYF
TGTGCCAGTAGTTTCCTTGAGGAGCAGTACTTC
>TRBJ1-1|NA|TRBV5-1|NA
CASSLARGGTEVFF
TGCGCCAGCAGCTTGGCAAGGGGGGGAACTGAAGTTTTCTTT
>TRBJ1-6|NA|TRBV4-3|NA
CASSQDSQAYNSPHHF
TGCGCCAGCAGCCAAGATTCCCAGGCTTATAATTCACCCCACCACTTT
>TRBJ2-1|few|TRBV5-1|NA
CASSLEVRAYNEQFF
TGCGCCAGCAGCTTGGAAGTCAGGGCTTACAATGAGCAGTTCTTC
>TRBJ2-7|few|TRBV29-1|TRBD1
CSVGQGIQQYF
TGCAGCGTTGGACAGGGGATCCAGCAGTACTTC
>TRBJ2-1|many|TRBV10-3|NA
CAIGSEAARNEQFF
TGTGCCATCGGAAGCGAAGCCGCAAGAAATGAGCAGTTCTTC
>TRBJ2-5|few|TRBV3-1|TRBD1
CASSQDPGGRETQYF
TGTGCCAGCAGCCAAGACCCAGGGGGAAGAGAGACCCAGTACTTC
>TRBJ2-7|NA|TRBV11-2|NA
CASSLGAGLLASSYEQYF
TGTGCCAGCAGCTTAGGTGCGGGGCTCCTAGCGAGTTCCTACGAGCAGTACTTC
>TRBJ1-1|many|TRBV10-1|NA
CAGRIGNTEAFF
TGCGCCGGGCGAATTGGAAACACTGAAGCTTTCTTT
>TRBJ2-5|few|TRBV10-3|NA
CAISELGSAGETQYF
TGTGCCATCAGTGAGCTGGGTAGCGCAGGAGAGACCCAGTACTTC
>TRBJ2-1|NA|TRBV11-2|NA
CASSTLGGHYNEQFF
TGTGCCAGCAGCACCCTCGGGGGGCACTACAATGAGCAGTTCTTC
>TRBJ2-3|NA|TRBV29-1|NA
CSVEDWPRLDTQYF
TGCAGCGTTGAAGATTGGCCCAGACTAGATACGCAGTATTTT
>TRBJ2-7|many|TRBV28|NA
CASSLTLLKGSYEQYF
TGTGCCAGCAGTCTGACTCTACTCAAGGGCTCCTACGAGCAGTACTTC
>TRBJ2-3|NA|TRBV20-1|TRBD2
CSARDVRGLASDTQYF
TGCAGTGCTAGAGATGTGCGAGGACTAGCCTCAGATACGCAGTATTTT
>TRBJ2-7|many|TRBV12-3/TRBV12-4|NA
CASSPAGYEQYF
TGTGCCAGCAGTCCGGCGGGCTACGAGCAGTACTTC
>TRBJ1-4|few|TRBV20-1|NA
CSARRGEKLFF
TGCAGTGCTAGGAGGGGGGAAAAACTGTTTTTT
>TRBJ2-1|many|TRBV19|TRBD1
CASRKQGADEQFF
TGTGCCAGTCGAAAACAGGGGGCGGATGAGCAGTTCTTC
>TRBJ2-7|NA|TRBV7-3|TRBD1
CASSLGTGRSYEQYF
TGTGCCAGCAGCCTAGGGACAGGGCGCTCCTACGAGCAGTACTTC
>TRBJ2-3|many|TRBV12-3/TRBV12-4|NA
CASSSTQVPTDTQYF
TGTGCCAGCAGTTCGACCCAAGTCCCCACAGATACGCAGTATTTT
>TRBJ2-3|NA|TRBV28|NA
CASKGLGSTDTQYF
TGTGCCAGCAAGGGCTTGGGTAGCACAGATACGCAGTATTTT
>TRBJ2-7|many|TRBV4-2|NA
CASSQELEMQPYEQYF
TGTGCCAGCAGCCAAGAGTTAGAGATGCAGCCCTACGAGCAGTACTTC
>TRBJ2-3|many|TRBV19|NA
CATGTYRTDTQYF
TGTGCCACTGGGACATACCGCACAGATACGCAGTATTTT
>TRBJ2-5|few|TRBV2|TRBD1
CASSHRDRKETQYF
TGTGCCAGCAGTCATCGGGACAGAAAAGAGACCCAGTACTTC
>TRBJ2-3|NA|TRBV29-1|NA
CSYRTDTQYF
TGCAGCTATCGGACAGATACGCAGTATTTT
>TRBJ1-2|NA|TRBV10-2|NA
CASSESNSPRSGYTF
TGCGCCAGCAGTGAGTCAAATTCACCTAGAAGTGGCTACACCTTC
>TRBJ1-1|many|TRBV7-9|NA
CASSFGLYEAFF
TGTGCCAGCAGCTTTGGACTCTATGAAGCTTTCTTT
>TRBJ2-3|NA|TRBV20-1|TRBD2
CSARASGGSHDTQYF
TGCAGTGCTAGAGCCTCCGGGGGGTCACACGATACGCAGTATTTT
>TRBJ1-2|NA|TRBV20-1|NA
CSAIDSNYGYTF
TGCAGTGCTATAGACAGTAACTATGGCTACACCTTC
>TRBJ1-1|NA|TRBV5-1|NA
CASSFQGPEAFF
TGCGCCAGCAGCTTCCAGGGCCCTGAAGCTTTCTTT
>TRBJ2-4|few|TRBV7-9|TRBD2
CASSKPTSVAKNIQYF
TGTGCCAGCAGCAAACCGACTAGCGTCGCCAAAAACATTCAGTACTTC
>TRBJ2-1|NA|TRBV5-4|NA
CASSLFFSTSSHEQFF
TGTGCCAGCAGCTTGTTCTTCTCGACCTCCAGCCATGAGCAGTTCTTC
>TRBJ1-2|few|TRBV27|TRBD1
CASRTDRGPTNYGYTF
TGTGCCAGCAGAACCGACAGGGGGCCGACTAACTATGGCTACACCTTC
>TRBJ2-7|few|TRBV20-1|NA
CSAVLAGDRNEQYF
TGCAGTGCCGTTTTAGCGGGGGACAGGAACGAGCAGTACTTC
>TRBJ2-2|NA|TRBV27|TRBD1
CASASRGQGANTGELFF
TGTGCCAGCGCGTCCAGGGGGCAGGGGGCGAACACCGGGGAGCTGTTTTTT
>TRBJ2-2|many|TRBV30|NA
CARGLSNTGELFF
TGTGCCAGGGGACTTTCGAACACCGGGGAGCTGTTTTTT
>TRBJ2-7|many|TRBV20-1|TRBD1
CSAIAGQGIDEQYF
TGCAGTGCTATCGCGGGACAGGGGATCGACGAGCAGTACTTC
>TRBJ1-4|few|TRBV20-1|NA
CSASPGALGRLFF
TGCAGTGCTAGTCCCGGGGCCCTAGGGAGACTGTTTTTT
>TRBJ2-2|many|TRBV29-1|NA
CSVDWAGGELFF
TGCAGCGTTGACTGGGCGGGCGGGGAGCTGTTTTTT
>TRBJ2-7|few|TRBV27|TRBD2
CASSARGGAYEQYF
TGTGCCAGCAGTGCCCGGGGAGGGGCCTACGAGCAGTACTTC
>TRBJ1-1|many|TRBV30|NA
CAWSVGGITEVFF
TGTGCCTGGAGTGTAGGTGGGATCACTGAAGTTTTCTTT
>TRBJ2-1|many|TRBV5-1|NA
CASTLRRTGDYEQFF
TGCGCCAGCACCTTACGCAGGACCGGAGATTATGAGCAGTTCTTC
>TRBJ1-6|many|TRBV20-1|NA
CSASYAGDNSPLHF
TGCAGTGCCTCCTACGCCGGTGATAATTCACCCCTCCACTTT
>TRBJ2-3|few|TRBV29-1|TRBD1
CSVESYRGVSTDTQYF
TGCAGCGTTGAATCATACAGGGGGGTTAGCACAGATACGCAGTATTTT
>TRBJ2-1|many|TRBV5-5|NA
CASSLAGQYNEQFF
TGTGCCAGCAGCTTGGCTGGACAGTACAATGAGCAGTTCTTC
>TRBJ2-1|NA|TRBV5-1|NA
CASSLWAENYNEQFF
TGCGCCAGCAGCTTGTGGGCGGAAAACTACAATGAGCAGTTCTTC
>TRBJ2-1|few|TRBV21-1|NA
CASRAGTSGGSSYNEQFF
TGTGCCAGCAGGGCCGGGACTAGCGGGGGCTCATCCTACAATGAGCAGTTCTTC
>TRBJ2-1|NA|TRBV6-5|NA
CASSANRNGEQFF
TGTGCCAGCAGTGCGAACAGGAACGGTGAGCAGTTCTTC
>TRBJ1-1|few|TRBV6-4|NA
CASSHQVNTEAFF
TGTGCCAGCAGTCACCAAGTGAACACTGAAGCTTTCTTT
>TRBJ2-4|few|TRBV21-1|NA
CARMFTGGKNIQYF
TGTGCCAGGATGTTCACGGGAGGGAAAAACATTCAGTACTTC
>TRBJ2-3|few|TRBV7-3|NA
CASSDSGSRTDTQYF
TGTGCCAGCAGCGACTCAGGGTCCCGCACAGATACGCAGTATTTT
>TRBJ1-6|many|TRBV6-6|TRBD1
CASSYSPGQGASPLHF
TGTGCCAGCAGTTACTCCCCGGGACAGGGGGCTTCACCCCTCCACTTT
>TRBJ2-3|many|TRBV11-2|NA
CASSLASTDTQYF
TGTGCCAGCAGCCTCGCTAGCACAGATACGCAGTATTTT
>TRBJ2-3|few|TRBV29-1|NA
CSVERGIGTDTQYF
TGCAGCGTTGAACGGGGGATAGGCACAGATACGCAGTATTTT
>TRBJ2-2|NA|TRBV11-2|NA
CASSLDLAVTGELFF
TGTGCCAGCAGCTTAGATTTGGCCGTCACCGGGGAGCTGTTTTTT
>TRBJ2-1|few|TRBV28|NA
CASRGGVYGEQFF
TGTGCCAGCAGAGGGGGGGTGTATGGTGAGCAGTTCTTC
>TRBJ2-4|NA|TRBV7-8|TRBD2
CASSPREGVSQWAAKNIQYF
TGTGCCAGCAGCCCCCGGGAGGGAGTGAGCCAGTGGGCGGCCAAAAACATTCAGTACTTC
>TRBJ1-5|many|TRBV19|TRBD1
CASSTSGQGVGQPQHF
TGTGCCAGTAGTACGAGCGGACAGGGAGTGGGGCAGCCCCAGCATTTT
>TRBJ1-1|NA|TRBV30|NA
CAWNVNTEAFF
TGTGCCTGGAACGTAAACACTGAAGCTTTCTTT
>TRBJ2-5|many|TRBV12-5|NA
CASGPRMETQYF
TGTGCTAGTGGTCCTCGAATGGAGACCCAGTACTTC